Listed below are T cell receptor beta chains from one sample, sequenced in a study of shared clonotypes between healthy human individuals. Assay used: immunoSEQ multiplex PCR; TCRdb lists only in-frame clones, some missing. This table holds roughly 1.5 million clones, approximately 98% found once. The sequenced material came from naive CD4+ T cells sorted from blood. These receptors were obtained from a man aged 30 to 45 in good health. CDR3s include the opening cysteine and the closing phenylalanine or tryptophan. The D gene is left open where the match is weak. Size is omitted from some rows. Given values are once, few, many or a class for expanded clones.

j_gene: TRBJ2-1
abundance: NA
d_gene: NA
v_gene: TRBV28
CDR3aa: CASSPLGYEQFF
CDR3nt: TGTGCCAGCAGTCCGCTCGGGTATGAGCAGTTCTTC

j_gene: TRBJ1-3
abundance: NA
d_gene: TRBD1
v_gene: TRBV14
CDR3aa: CASSQDRAGNTIYF
CDR3nt: TGTGCCAGCAGCCAGGACAGGGCTGGAAACACCATATATTTT

j_gene: TRBJ2-7
abundance: NA
d_gene: TRBD2
v_gene: TRBV10-2
CDR3aa: CASGGLAGGSSYEQYF
CDR3nt: TGCGCCAGCGGGGGACTAGCGGGAGGAAGCTCCTACGAGCAGTACTTC

j_gene: TRBJ1-5
abundance: NA
d_gene: NA
v_gene: TRBV25-1
CDR3aa: CASSESGSFQPQHF
CDR3nt: TGTGCCAGCAGTGAATCAGGGAGCTTCCAGCCCCAGCATTTT

j_gene: TRBJ2-2
abundance: NA
d_gene: TRBD2
v_gene: TRBV27
CDR3aa: CASGGLAGGTGELFF
CDR3nt: TGTGCCAGCGGGGGACTAGCGGGAGGAACCGGGGAGCTGTTTTTT

j_gene: TRBJ2-1
abundance: NA
d_gene: NA
v_gene: TRBV6-5
CDR3aa: CASSYLGWDEQFF
CDR3nt: TGTGCCAGCAGTTACCTCGGTTGGGACGAGCAGTTCTTC

j_gene: TRBJ1-5
abundance: NA
d_gene: NA
v_gene: TRBV6-1
CDR3aa: CASSNFGQSNQPQHF
CDR3nt: TGTGCCAGCAGTAACTTTGGACAGAGCAATCAGCCCCAGCATTTT

j_gene: TRBJ2-7
abundance: NA
d_gene: NA
v_gene: TRBV18
CDR3aa: CASSPPSFTYEQYF
CDR3nt: TGTGCCAGCTCACCACCATCATTCACCTACGAGCAGTACTTC

j_gene: TRBJ2-5
abundance: NA
d_gene: NA
v_gene: TRBV6-5
CDR3aa: CASSFPSETQYF
CDR3nt: TGTGCCAGCAGTTTCCCCTCGGAGACCCAGTACTTC

j_gene: TRBJ2-7
abundance: NA
d_gene: NA
v_gene: TRBV9
CDR3aa: CASSPTMGVGEQYF
CDR3nt: TGTGCCAGCAGCCCCACTATGGGGGTCGGCGAGCAGTACTTC

j_gene: TRBJ2-2
abundance: NA
d_gene: TRBD2
v_gene: TRBV4-2
CDR3aa: CASSQESGGINTGELFF
CDR3nt: TGTGCCAGCAGCCAAGAGTCGGGAGGGATAAACACCGGGGAGCTGTTTTTT

j_gene: TRBJ2-5
abundance: NA
d_gene: NA
v_gene: TRBV18
CDR3aa: CASSPWEGEETQYF
CDR3nt: TGTGCCAGCTCACCTTGGGAAGGGGAAGAGACCCAGTACTTC

j_gene: TRBJ2-1
abundance: NA
d_gene: NA
v_gene: TRBV6-6
CDR3aa: CASSYFRDSGNEQFF
CDR3nt: TGTGCCAGCAGTTACTTCCGGGACAGCGGGAATGAGCAGTTCTTC

j_gene: TRBJ2-2
abundance: NA
d_gene: NA
v_gene: TRBV5-4
CDR3aa: CASSRRGDYTGELFF
CDR3nt: TGTGCCAGCAGCCGGAGGGGGGATTACACCGGGGAGCTGTTTTTT

j_gene: TRBJ1-3
abundance: NA
d_gene: TRBD1
v_gene: TRBV27
CDR3aa: CASSLYGTGASGNTIYF
CDR3nt: TGTGCCAGCAGTTTATACGGGACAGGGGCATCTGGAAACACCATATATTTT

j_gene: TRBJ1-3
abundance: NA
d_gene: NA
v_gene: TRBV5-1
CDR3aa: CASSLQDANTIYF
CDR3nt: TGCGCCAGCAGCCTACAGGATGCGAACACCATATATTTT

j_gene: TRBJ2-5
abundance: NA
d_gene: NA
v_gene: TRBV6-6
CDR3aa: CASRGQWETQYF
CDR3nt: TGTGCCAGCAGAGGGCAGTGGGAGACCCAGTACTTC

j_gene: TRBJ2-7
abundance: NA
d_gene: NA
v_gene: TRBV2
CDR3aa: CASSGETYEQYF
CDR3nt: TGTGCCAGCAGCGGCGAAACCTACGAGCAGTACTTC

j_gene: TRBJ2-1
abundance: NA
d_gene: TRBD2
v_gene: TRBV28
CDR3aa: CAAVAGGWENEQFF
CDR3nt: TGTGCCGCTGTAGCGGGAGGGTGGGAGAATGAGCAGTTCTTC

j_gene: TRBJ2-6
abundance: NA
d_gene: NA
v_gene: TRBV19
CDR3aa: CASSITGLNGANVLTF
CDR3nt: TGTGCCAGTAGTATTACAGGGTTAAATGGGGCCAACGTCCTGACTTTC

j_gene: TRBJ2-7
abundance: NA
d_gene: NA
v_gene: TRBV9
CDR3aa: CASSVAQSEQYF
CDR3nt: TGTGCCAGCAGCGTAGCCCAATCCGAGCAGTACTTC

j_gene: TRBJ1-2
abundance: NA
d_gene: NA
v_gene: TRBV18
CDR3aa: CASSQTDSRTYGYTF
CDR3nt: TGTGCCAGCTCACAAACAGACAGTCGCACTTATGGCTACACCTTC

j_gene: TRBJ1-5
abundance: NA
d_gene: NA
v_gene: TRBV6-1
CDR3aa: CASSPDRGWNQPQHF
CDR3nt: TGTGCCAGCAGTCCAGACAGAGGTTGGAATCAGCCCCAGCATTTT

j_gene: TRBJ2-7
abundance: NA
d_gene: TRBD1
v_gene: TRBV29-1
CDR3aa: CSVLGRGGKYF
CDR3nt: TGCAGCGTCTTGGGGAGAGGGGGCAAGTACTTC

j_gene: TRBJ1-5
abundance: NA
d_gene: NA
v_gene: TRBV29-1
CDR3aa: CSVGLGLSQPQHF
CDR3nt: TGCAGCGTTGGACTGGGGTTAAGTCAGCCCCAGCATTTT

j_gene: TRBJ2-2
abundance: once
d_gene: NA
v_gene: TRBV2
CDR3aa: CASGRENTGELFF
CDR3nt: TGTGCCAGCGGTCGGGAAAACACCGGGGAGCTGTTTTTT

j_gene: TRBJ2-1
abundance: NA
d_gene: TRBD2
v_gene: TRBV9
CDR3aa: CASSLAGNYNEQFF
CDR3nt: TGTGCCAGCAGCTTAGCGGGAAACTACAATGAGCAGTTCTTC

j_gene: TRBJ2-2
abundance: NA
d_gene: TRBD2
v_gene: TRBV5-4
CDR3aa: CASSLGLAGVRTGELFF
CDR3nt: TGTGCCAGCAGCTTGGGACTAGCGGGAGTAAGAACCGGGGAGCTGTTTTTT

j_gene: TRBJ1-5
abundance: NA
d_gene: NA
v_gene: TRBV27
CDR3aa: CASSPRVRQGNQPQHF
CDR3nt: TGTGCCAGCAGTCCCCGTGTGAGACAGGGCAATCAGCCCCAGCATTTT

j_gene: TRBJ2-6
abundance: NA
d_gene: NA
v_gene: TRBV5-1
CDR3aa: CASSFSFFSGANVLTF
CDR3nt: TGCGCCAGCAGCTTTTCCTTTTTCTCTGGGGCCAACGTCCTGACTTTC

j_gene: TRBJ2-1
abundance: NA
d_gene: NA
v_gene: TRBV4-2
CDR3aa: CASSQDEAFQFF
CDR3nt: TGTGCCAGCAGCCAAGATGAAGCATTCCAGTTCTTC

j_gene: TRBJ2-3
abundance: NA
d_gene: TRBD1
v_gene: TRBV28
CDR3aa: CASSRTGGTDTQYF
CDR3nt: TGTGCCAGCAGTAGGACAGGAGGCACAGATACGCAGTATTTT

j_gene: TRBJ2-2
abundance: NA
d_gene: NA
v_gene: TRBV6-6
CDR3aa: CASNGPTNTGELFF
CDR3nt: TGTGCCAGCAACGGGCCGACGAACACCGGGGAGCTGTTTTTT

j_gene: TRBJ2-1
abundance: once
d_gene: TRBD2
v_gene: TRBV15
CDR3aa: CATSQLTLAGGLFEQFF
CDR3nt: TGTGCCACCAGTCAATTAACTCTAGCGGGAGGTTTGTTTGAGCAGTTCTTC

j_gene: TRBJ1-1
abundance: NA
d_gene: TRBD1
v_gene: TRBV10-3
CDR3aa: CAITETGANTEAFF
CDR3nt: TGTGCCATCACAGAAACAGGGGCCAACACTGAAGCTTTCTTT

j_gene: TRBJ2-7
abundance: NA
d_gene: NA
v_gene: TRBV5-3
CDR3aa: CARSCDARRWAYEQYF
CDR3nt: TGTGCCAGAAGCTGTGATGCTAGGCGTTGGGCCTACGAGCAGTACTTC

j_gene: TRBJ2-1
abundance: NA
d_gene: NA
v_gene: TRBV5-8
CDR3aa: CASSLRALRNYNEQFF
CDR3nt: TGTGCCAGCAGCCTCCGGGCCCTACGTAACTACAATGAGCAGTTCTTC

j_gene: TRBJ2-7
abundance: NA
d_gene: TRBD2
v_gene: TRBV27
CDR3aa: CASNPGGGASYEQYF
CDR3nt: TGTGCCAGTAACCCCGGGGGGGGAGCGTCCTACGAGCAGTACTTC

j_gene: TRBJ1-2
abundance: NA
d_gene: NA
v_gene: TRBV7-9
CDR3aa: CASSLVDYGYTF
CDR3nt: TGTGCCAGCAGCTTAGTAGACTATGGCTACACCTTC

j_gene: TRBJ2-7
abundance: NA
d_gene: TRBD2
v_gene: TRBV5-1
CDR3aa: CASSKELSGRTYEQYF
CDR3nt: TGCGCCAGCAGCAAAGAACTTAGCGGGAGGACCTACGAGCAGTACTTC

j_gene: TRBJ2-1
abundance: NA
d_gene: NA
v_gene: TRBV6-6
CDR3aa: CASRRDSLNEQFF
CDR3nt: TGTGCCAGCAGGCGGGACAGCTTAAATGAGCAGTTCTTC

j_gene: TRBJ2-7
abundance: NA
d_gene: NA
v_gene: TRBV19
CDR3aa: CASSISGSNDEQYF
CDR3nt: TGTGCCAGTAGTATCTCCGGGAGTAACGACGAGCAGTACTTC

j_gene: TRBJ1-3
abundance: NA
d_gene: NA
v_gene: TRBV5-4
CDR3aa: CASSLIRRGFSSGNTIYF
CDR3nt: TGTGCCAGCAGCTTGATACGAAGGGGGTTTTCTTCTGGAAACACCATATATTTT

j_gene: TRBJ2-3
abundance: NA
d_gene: TRBD2
v_gene: TRBV7-2
CDR3aa: CASSLVSGRTDTQYF
CDR3nt: TGTGCCAGCAGCTTAGTTAGCGGGAGGACAGATACGCAGTATTTT

j_gene: TRBJ2-3
abundance: NA
d_gene: TRBD2
v_gene: TRBV10-1
CDR3aa: CASSGGGLAGVLPDTQYF
CDR3nt: TGCGCCAGCAGTGGGGGAGGTCTAGCGGGAGTCCTTCCAGATACGCAGTATTTT